These T cell receptor beta chains were read from a single sample in a study of T cell repertoires in cytomegalovirus infection. No antigens are known for them. TCRdb analysed the reads with MiXCR anew, one entry per CDR3 protein. The data show 650,000 to 900,000 distinct CDR3 sequences, around 29% seen once. Sequenced material: cultured CD8+ T cells from PBMCs, taken from culture after CMV antigen stimulation. These receptors all stem from a human donor in good health (CMV status not recorded). Some clones in this sample may be carry-over from other donors' samples. CDR3s include the opening cysteine and the closing phenylalanine or tryptophan. D genes are given only for firm matches. Clone size, where shown, is once, few, many, or a class for clones that have expanded.

d_gene	v_gene	j_gene	abundance	CDR3nt	CDR3aa
.	TRBV6-2/TRBV6-3	TRBJ1-5	.	TGTGCCAGCAGTTACTCCCACGTTGGGGTCCAGGATCAGCCCCAGCATTTT	CASSYSHVGVQDQPQHF
.	TRBV12-3/TRBV12-4	TRBJ1-3	.	TGTGCCAGCAGGCACCCCCAGGGTGACGGAAACACCATATATTTT	CASRHPQGDGNTIYF
.	TRBV19	TRBJ1-6	once	TGTGCCAGTATCGCCGGGACAACAAGCTCCTATAATTCACCCCTCCACTTT	CASIAGTTSSYNSPLHF
.	TRBV7-3	TRBJ2-4	.	TGTGCCAGCAGCCCCCGAGGGAAACAAGGGGCCAAAAACATTCAGTACTTC	CASSPRGKQGAKNIQYF
.	TRBV12-3/TRBV12-4	TRBJ2-5	.	TGTGCCAGCAGTTTCGTCTCAGGAGAGACCCAGTACTTC	CASSFVSGETQYF
.	TRBV19	TRBJ2-5	few	TGTGCCAGTAGTATAGGGGGCTCCTTAGAGACCCAGTACTTC	CASSIGGSLETQYF
.	TRBV6-1	TRBJ1-1	few	TGTGCCAGCAGTGAAGTAGGGGATTCTGAAGCTTTCTTT	CASSEVGDSEAFF
.	TRBV27	TRBJ1-2	.	TGTGCCAGTGGGGTGGGGGCTGGCTACACCTTC	CASGVGAGYTF
.	TRBV7-7	TRBJ2-5	few	TGTGCTAGCAGCTTAGCCCCAGGGGATGGAGAGACCCAGTACTTC	CASSLAPGDGETQYF
.	TRBV6-1	TRBJ1-4	few	TGTGCCAGCATCAGGTTCGGGGGCGGCGAAAAACTGTTTTTT	CASIRFGGGEKLFF
TRBD1	TRBV6-2/TRBV6-3	TRBJ2-1	many	TGTGCCAGCAGTTACTCGACAGGGGGCGATGAGCAGTTCTTC	CASSYSTGGDEQFF
TRBD2	TRBV6-5	TRBJ2-1	few	TGTGCCAGCAGTTCCCGGGGAGGGGAGGGCAATGAGCAGTTCTTC	CASSSRGGEGNEQFF
.	TRBV5-1	TRBJ2-3	.	TGCGCCAGCAGCTCCGTGCCCCCTCAACAAAAGACAGATACGCAGTATTTT	CASSSVPPQQKTDTQYF
.	TRBV7-9	TRBJ2-1	many	TGTGCCAGCAGCTCCACAGGGTATGAGCAGTTCTTC	CASSSTGYEQFF
TRBD1	TRBV6-5	TRBJ1-2	.	TGTGCCAGCAGGAAGGGACAGACACATGGCTACACCTTC	CASRKGQTHGYTF
.	TRBV5-1	TRBJ2-5	.	TGCGCCAGCAGCTTTTCGAGACAGAAAGATCGAGAGACCCAGTACTTC	CASSFSRQKDRETQYF
TRBD1	TRBV27	TRBJ1-2	.	TGTGCCAGCAGTGCGACAGGGGGCTCTGGCTACACCTTC	CASSATGGSGYTF
.	TRBV7-9	TRBJ1-1	many	TGTGCCAGCAGTCTAACCAGCACTGAAGCTTTCTTT	CASSLTSTEAFF
.	TRBV7-6	TRBJ2-5	many	TGTGCCAGCAGCTTTCTTGGGGGACATGTATTACAAGAGACCCAGTACTTC	CASSFLGGHVLQETQYF
.	TRBV7-9	TRBJ2-1	few	TGTGCCAGCAGCACCCTAGCAGGGTCAACTAATGAGCAGTTCTTC	CASSTLAGSTNEQFF
.	TRBV6-1	TRBJ2-5	many	TGTGCCAGCAGTGAAAGGGTCAGGGGATCGGAGACCCAGTACTTC	CASSERVRGSETQYF
TRBD2	TRBV24-1	TRBJ2-3	.	TGTGCCACAGGACTAGCGGTAGGTACGCAGTATTTT	CATGLAVGTQYF
.	TRBV7-8	TRBJ2-4	many	TGTGCCAGCAGCTTAGAGGCCGCTATGACTCACAGGAACATTCAGTACTTC	CASSLEAAMTHRNIQYF
.	TRBV19	TRBJ2-1	.	TGTGCCAGTAAGGGGGTGGAGCAGTTCTTC	CASKGVEQFF
TRBD1	TRBV7-9	TRBJ1-6	.	TGTGCCAGCAGCTCGGGACAGGCTGGGTCACCCCTCCACTTT	CASSSGQAGSPLHF
.	TRBV4-1	TRBJ1-6	few	TGCGCCAGCAGCCAAGGGGACGGACAGATTAATTCACCCCTCCACTTT	CASSQGDGQINSPLHF
TRBD1	TRBV7-9	TRBJ2-1	few	TGTGCCAGCAGCCTCCGGGACAGGGGCTTCAATGAGCAGTTCTTC	CASSLRDRGFNEQFF
TRBD2	TRBV6-5	TRBJ2-3	few	TGTGCCAGCACCAGCGGACTAGCAGATAGCACAGATACGCAGTATTTT	CASTSGLADSTDTQYF
TRBD1	TRBV7-3	TRBJ2-2	few	TGTGCCAGCAGCCCGAAAACAGGGGTTGGCACCGGGGAGCTGTTTTTT	CASSPKTGVGTGELFF
TRBD1	TRBV6-6	TRBJ2-1	once	TGTGCCAGCAGTTACTTAGGGCAGGGGGCCTACAATGAGCAGTTCTTC	CASSYLGQGAYNEQFF